The entry that follows covers one T cell receptor (beta chain) sequence. Its antigen is not known. The CDR3 totals 14 residues. The J segment lost 7 bases and the V segment lost 5 bases, leaving 5 bases of the junction unmatched. In germline, CDR1 is SGHAT, CDR2 FQNNGV. This specimen belongs to a study of blood T cells in healthy people across ages. General study findings and limits: A strong correlation was found between TCR beta diversity and the percentage of naive T cells. Naive and antigen-experienced cells could not be conclusively compared, given unsorted PBMCs. Observed TCR beta diversity per million T cells went down as age went up. This fall followed a roughly linear course with age.

Using a J-beta primer mix together with a sample-barcoded 5' primer, a second PCR was run for roughly 6 to 12 cycles. TCRdb passed the 5' RACE reads through MiXCR, listing each CDR3 protein once. The sample has some 790,000 distinct CDR3 sequences, around 26% seen once; the top ten hold about 18%. Material for sequencing was blood. The receptor was isolated from a woman aged 80 or over in good health. V gene TRBV11-2 combines with J gene TRBJ1-4, with 9 bases aligning to TRBD1. The CDR3 sequence is CASSLWTGAEKLFF. The CDR3 bases are TGTGCCAGCAGCCTATGGACAGGGGCTGAAAAACTGTTTTTT.